Included here is one TCR beta chain sequence, with context. These data are taken from a study of blood T cell repertoires in COVID-19. The overall study: Samples came from the United States, Italy and Spain, spanning acute and convalescent COVID-19. PBMCs, B-cell-depleted T cells, or T cells were the source of the cDNA or gDNA that made up the material.

The repertoire was sequenced with immunoSEQ multiplex PCR; TCRdb's copy has only in-frame clones and lacks some. The repertoire has roughly 150,000 clones, around 81% of them found once; the top ten carry about 5.6%. Recruitment covered 20 to 25 US areas and drew participants whose ages spanned about 18 to 100 years. This CDR3 is 12 amino acids long. From germline, CDR1 is MNHEY and CDR2 SVGAGI. Trimming took off 7 bases at V and 3 bases at J, with 9 bases between the two ends. The receptor comes from a man aged 35 to 55 who had recovered from COVID-19. Sequencing was carried out using PBMCs or T cells enriched from blood (not recorded which). The V call is TRBV6-5, the J call TRBJ1-2; D possibly corresponds to TRBD1 (5 bases). The CDR3 reads CASTTADYGYTF. The CDR3 bases are TGTGCCAGCACGACAGCTGACTATGGCTACACCTTC.